This T cell receptor (beta chain) was obtained from a study of blood T cell repertoires in COVID-19. Study background: Both acute and convalescent COVID-19 samples were obtained from the United States, Italy and Spain. From T cells, B-cell-depleted T cells, or PBMCs came the material, which was cDNA or gDNA.

The germline gives CDR1 MDHEN, CDR2 SYDVKM. The CDR3 covers 13 residues. The germline V and J ends were trimmed by 2 bases and 4 bases, with 8 bases remaining between them. In the authors' methods: Amplification of reference gene primers was used by the study to estimate nucleated cell counts. Some clones are missing from TCRdb's copy, which holds only in-frame ones; the method was immunoSEQ multiplex PCR. The V and J calls and the clone size are those of that table, but D and trimming were determined from the DNA. The sample lists about 160,000 clones; 82% were seen once. The sequence derives from a woman aged 40 to 49 with COVID-19, enrolled during active disease. The sequenced material came from peripheral blood. The gene calls are TRBV28 and TRBJ1-2; D unresolved. Here the CDR3 reads CASSLGRSYGYTF. CDR3 nucleotides: TGTGCCAGCAGTTTAGGGAGGAGCTATGGCTACACCTTC.